These T cell receptor beta chains were read from a single sample in a study of early T cells in non-severe SARS-CoV-2 infection. TCRdb re-derived calls from the 5' RACE reads in MiXCR, one entry per CDR3 protein. The sample contains 40,000 to 55,000 distinct CDR3 sequences, roughly 7% of which appear only once. Sequencing was carried out using whole blood. The origin of the receptors is an adult who was a healthcare worker with PCR-confirmed SARS-CoV-2 infection or an uninfected control (not recorded which). CDR3s include the opening cysteine and the closing phenylalanine or tryptophan. A D gene is named only where the DNA matches it firmly. Where a row states a size, it is once, few, many or the class of an expanded clone; other rows omit it.

v_call	clone_size	d_call	j_call	cdr3_nt	cdr3_aa
TRBV3-1	many	-	TRBJ1-1	TGTGCCAGCAGCCAATACAGCAACACTGAAGCTTTCTTT	CASSQYSNTEAFF
TRBV4-2	few	-	TRBJ1-3	TGTGCCAGCAGCCAAGGACAGGCCGCCACGACAAACACCATATATTTT	CASSQGQAATTNTIYF
TRBV10-3	-	TRBD1	TRBJ2-3	TGTGCCACGACAGGACAGGGGGCCGTAGGAGATACGCAGTATTTT	CATTGQGAVGDTQYF
TRBV24-1	many	-	TRBJ1-1	TGTGCCACCAGAGGGGGGCAAGGTGCACCTGAAGCTTTCTTT	CATRGGQGAPEAFF
TRBV7-8	once	-	TRBJ1-4	TGTGCCAGCAGCTCCCACCCCCCAGGACTCCCATATACCGAACTGTTTTTT	CASSSHPPGLPYTELFF
TRBV20-1	many	-	TRBJ2-7	TGCAGTGCTAGTTTCCACTCCTACGAGCAGTACTTC	CSASFHSYEQYF
TRBV27	-	-	TRBJ1-6	TGTGCCAGCAGTTCCCAGAAGACATCTAACCATAATTCACCCCTCCACTTT	CASSSQKTSNHNSPLHF
TRBV30	many	-	TRBJ1-1	TGTGCCTGGAGTGTACCCCCGCTGAGGACTGAAGCTTTCTTT	CAWSVPPLRTEAFF
TRBV18	many	-	TRBJ1-3	TGTGCCAGCTCACCTCTAAGGCAGACGTCTACTGGAAACACCATATATTTT	CASSPLRQTSTGNTIYF
TRBV29-1	-	TRBD2	TRBJ2-5	TGCAGCGTTGGTTGGGCGGGGGATCTGATAGAGACCCAGTACTTC	CSVGWAGDLIETQYF
TRBV6-2/TRBV6-3	many	-	TRBJ2-3	TGTGCCAGCAGTATACAGGGAAATACGCAGTATTTT	CASSIQGNTQYF
TRBV6-6	-	-	TRBJ2-1	TGTGCCAGCAGAGCGGGCAATGAGCAGTTCTTC	CASRAGNEQFF
TRBV7-2	many	-	TRBJ2-7	TGTGCCAGCAGCTTAGTGTTAGATAGAGAGGAGTACTTC	CASSLVLDREEYF
TRBV29-1	-	TRBD1	TRBJ1-2	TGCAGCGTTGAAGCTGGACAGGGGGCGATAGTCGACTATGGCTACACCTTC	CSVEAGQGAIVDYGYTF
TRBV27	many	TRBD1	TRBJ2-7	TGTGCCAGCAGTTTATTCCGACTGACAGGGTCGTCCTACGAGCAGTACTTC	CASSLFRLTGSSYEQYF
TRBV20-1	-	-	TRBJ1-5	-	CSARSGPANQPQHF